This T cell receptor (beta chain) was observed in a study of blood T cell repertoires in COVID-19 (dated by TCRdb to the early 2020s). Looking at the study overall: Samples from collaborators originated in the United States, Italy and Spain and spanned both the acute and convalescent phases of COVID-19. The prospective study material was composed of cDNA or gDNA derived from T cells, B-cell-depleted T cells, or PBMCs. Subjects who had been exposed to COVID-19, were actively infected with it, or had recovered from it provided the deeply sampled blood TCRbeta repertoires that made up the dataset. The repertoires were released in a freely available public database meant as a resource for research on the immune response to SARS-CoV-2. Samples were obtained from the ongoing ImmuneRACE study (first 160 participants) and from about 1,300 subjects provided by 6 global collaborators. Nearly every sample came with metadata listing a de-identified subject ID, COVID-19 status, age in years and sex. Where HLA class I and class II types were available, the types were taken from metadata supplied by the sample provider, not from assay-based typing. What the study reported, not specific to this receptor: The quantity of clinical and demographic metadata differed by source and by participant and was supplied without curation.

Whole blood was collected in K2EDTA tubes by collaborating institutions according to the institutions' own protocols. For TCRbeta analysis, collaborators shipped samples in one of three forms: frozen whole blood, isolated PBMCs, or DNA extracted from either of those sample types. Regarding this clone: No antigen is known for it. No base quality information exists; no much larger clone differs at one position.

The cysteine opens and the phenylalanine closes a CDR3 of 15 amino acids. The kept DNA is CDR3 alone, 45 bases in frame from the first base. The V end gives up 1 base and the J end 5 bases, leaving 5 bases in the junction not matched to a gene. CDR1 is given as SGHRS and CDR2 as YFSETQ, both from the germline V gene. The immunoSEQ Assay, a bias-controlled multiplex PCR, was used to amplify TCRbeta CDR3 regions from genomic DNA. On the study's bioinformatics: The number of nucleated cells in each sample was estimated from the amplification of reference gene primers within the assay. To quantify the absolute abundance of each unique TCRbeta CDR3 rearrangement, sequence reads were collapsed and filtered. For each sample, productive Simpson clonality was calculated as the square root of Simpson's diversity index across productive rearrangements. Held by TCRdb, this immuneACCESS table contains in-frame sequences only and omits some clones. Under half of the omission traces to an unresolved V gene where checked; the cause of the rest is unknown. That table furnishes V, J and clone size, whereas the DNA furnished D and trimming. Within this sample are 200,000 to 300,000 clones, with 84% of them counted one time only. 4.2% of the sample is held by the ten biggest clonotypes.

Sequencing input: peripheral blood. The chain is encoded by TRBV5-1 joined to TRBJ2-2; 7 junctional bases match TRBD1. The sequence was collected from a man in his 60s with acute or convalescent COVID-19. The DNA reads as follows: TGCGCCAGCAGCTTGATGGGACAGTGGACCGGGGAGCTGTTTTTT. This codes for CASSLMGQWTGELFF.